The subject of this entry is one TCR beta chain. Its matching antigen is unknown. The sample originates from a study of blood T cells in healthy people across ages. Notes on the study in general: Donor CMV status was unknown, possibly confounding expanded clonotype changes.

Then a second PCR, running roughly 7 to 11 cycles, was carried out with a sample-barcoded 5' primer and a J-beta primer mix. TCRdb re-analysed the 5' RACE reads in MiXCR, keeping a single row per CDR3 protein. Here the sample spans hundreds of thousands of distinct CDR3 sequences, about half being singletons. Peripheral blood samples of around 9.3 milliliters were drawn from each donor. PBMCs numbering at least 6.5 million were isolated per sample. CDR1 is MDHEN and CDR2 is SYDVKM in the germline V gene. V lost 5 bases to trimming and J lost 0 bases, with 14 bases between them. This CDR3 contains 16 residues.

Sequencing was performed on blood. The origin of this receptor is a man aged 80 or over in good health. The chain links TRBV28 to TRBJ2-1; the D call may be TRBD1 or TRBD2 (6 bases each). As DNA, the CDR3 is TGTGCCAGCAGTCCCCTCCGGGGGCCCTCCTACAATGAGCAGTTCTTC. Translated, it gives CASSPLRGPSYNEQFF.